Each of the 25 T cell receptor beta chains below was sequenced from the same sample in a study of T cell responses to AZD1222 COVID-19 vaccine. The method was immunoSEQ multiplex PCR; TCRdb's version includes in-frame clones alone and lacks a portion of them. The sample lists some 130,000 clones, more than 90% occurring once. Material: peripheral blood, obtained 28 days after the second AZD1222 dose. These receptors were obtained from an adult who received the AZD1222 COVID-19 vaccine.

Here the CDR3 reads CASSQLGNNYGYTF. DNA of the CDR3: TGTGCCAGCTCCCAATTGGGGAACAACTATGGCTACACCTTC. The chain employs TRBV27 and TRBJ1-2, with no clear D. The CDR3 consists of 14 residues. Germline CDR1 is MNHEY and CDR2 is SMNVEV (reference sequence). V lost 8 bases and J 2 bases, leaving 15 bases between the germline ends.

CDR3 sequence (DNA): TGTGCCAGCAGCTTAGGGATGGGCTCCTACAATGAGCAGTTCTTC. This encodes CASSLGMGSYNEQFF. This chain joins TRBV7-9 and TRBJ2-1; D is undetermined. Trimming shortened V by 1 base and J by 0 bases, and 7 bases separated the two germline ends. The germline V gene encodes CDR1 SEHNR and CDR2 FQNEAQ (reference sequence). This CDR3 is built from 15 residues.

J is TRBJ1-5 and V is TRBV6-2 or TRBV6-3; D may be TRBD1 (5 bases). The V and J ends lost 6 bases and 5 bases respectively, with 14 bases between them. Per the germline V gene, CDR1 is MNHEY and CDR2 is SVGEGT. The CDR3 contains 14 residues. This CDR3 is CASSQDSGYQPQHF. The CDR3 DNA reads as TGTGCCAGCAGCCAAGACAGTGGGTATCAGCCCCAGCATTTT.

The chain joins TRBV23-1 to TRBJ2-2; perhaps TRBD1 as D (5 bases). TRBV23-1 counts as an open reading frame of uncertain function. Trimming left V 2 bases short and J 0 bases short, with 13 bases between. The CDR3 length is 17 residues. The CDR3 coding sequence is TGCGCCAGCAGTCAAAAAGACAGACCATCGAACACCGGGGAGCTGTTTTTT. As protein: CASSQKDRPSNTGELFF.

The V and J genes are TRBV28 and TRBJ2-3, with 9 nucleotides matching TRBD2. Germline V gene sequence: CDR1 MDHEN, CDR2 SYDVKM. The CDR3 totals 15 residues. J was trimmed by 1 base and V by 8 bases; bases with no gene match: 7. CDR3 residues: CASLKGLARTDTQYF. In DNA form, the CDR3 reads TGTGCCAGCTTAAAGGGACTAGCCCGCACAGATACGCAGTATTTT.

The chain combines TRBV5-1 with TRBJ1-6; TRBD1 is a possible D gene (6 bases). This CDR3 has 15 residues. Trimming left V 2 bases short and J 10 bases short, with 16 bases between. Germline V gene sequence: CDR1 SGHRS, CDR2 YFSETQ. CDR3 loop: CASSLNVDSQSPLHF. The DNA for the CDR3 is TGCGCCAGCAGCTTAAACGTGGACAGTCAATCACCCCTCCACTTT.

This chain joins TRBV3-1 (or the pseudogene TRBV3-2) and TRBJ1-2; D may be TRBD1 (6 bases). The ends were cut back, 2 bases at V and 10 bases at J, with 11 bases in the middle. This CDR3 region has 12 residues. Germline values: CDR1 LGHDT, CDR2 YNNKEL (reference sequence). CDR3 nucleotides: TGTGCCAGCAGCCAACGAACAGGGTTCTACACCTTC. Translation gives CASSQRTGFYTF.

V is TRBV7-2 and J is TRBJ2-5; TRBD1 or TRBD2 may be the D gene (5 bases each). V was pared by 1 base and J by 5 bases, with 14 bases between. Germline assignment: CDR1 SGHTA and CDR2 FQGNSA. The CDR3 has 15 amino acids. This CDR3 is CASSLDGTVLETQYF. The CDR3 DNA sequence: TGTGCCAGCAGCTTAGACGGGACCGTCCTGGAGACCCAGTACTTC.

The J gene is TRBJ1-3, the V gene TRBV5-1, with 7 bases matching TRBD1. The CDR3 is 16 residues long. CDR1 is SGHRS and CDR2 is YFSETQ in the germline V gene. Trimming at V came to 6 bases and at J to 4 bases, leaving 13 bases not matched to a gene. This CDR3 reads CASKGAPGQLGNTIYF. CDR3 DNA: TGCGCCAGCAAAGGGGCTCCGGGACAGCTAGGAAACACCATATATTTT.

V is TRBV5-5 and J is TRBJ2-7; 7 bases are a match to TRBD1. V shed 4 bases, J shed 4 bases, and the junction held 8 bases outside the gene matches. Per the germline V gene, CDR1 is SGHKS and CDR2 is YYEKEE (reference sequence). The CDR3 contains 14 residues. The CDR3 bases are TGTGCCAGCAGCCATGGGACAGAACCGTACGAGCAGTACTTC. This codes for CASSHGTEPYEQYF.

CDR3 region: CASSQEHVSGNTIYF. The DNA of the CDR3 is TGCGCCAGCAGCCAAGAACACGTCTCTGGAAACACCATATATTTT. V usage is TRBV4-3 and J usage is TRBJ1-3; unclear D gene. The CDR3 sequence is 15 residues long. V was shortened by 0 bases and J by 0 bases, with 6 bases between the two germline ends. CDR1 is LGHNA and CDR2 is YSLEER in the germline V gene.

The CDR3 DNA reads as TGTGCCAGTAGTAACCTGGACAGAGAACCCTATGGCTACACCTTC. It specifies CASSNLDREPYGYTF. The rearrangement links TRBV19 to TRBJ1-2; tentatively, D is TRBD1 (6 bases). V was shortened by 4 bases and J by 4 bases, with 16 bases between the two germline ends. The germline CDR1 and CDR2 sequences are LNHDA and SQIVND (reference sequence). CDR3 size: 15 residues.

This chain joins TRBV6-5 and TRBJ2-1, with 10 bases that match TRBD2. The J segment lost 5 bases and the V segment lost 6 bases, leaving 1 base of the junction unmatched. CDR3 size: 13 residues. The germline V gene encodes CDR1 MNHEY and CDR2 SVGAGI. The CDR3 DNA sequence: TGTGCCAGCAGGCTAGCGGGAGACAATGAGCAGTTCTTC. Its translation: CASRLAGDNEQFF.

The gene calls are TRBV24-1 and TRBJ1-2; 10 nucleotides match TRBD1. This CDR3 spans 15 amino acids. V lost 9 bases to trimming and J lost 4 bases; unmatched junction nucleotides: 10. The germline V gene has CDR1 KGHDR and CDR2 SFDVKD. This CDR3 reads CATRDRGNWSYGYTF. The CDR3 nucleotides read TGTGCCACCCGGGACAGGGGCAATTGGAGCTATGGCTACACCTTC.

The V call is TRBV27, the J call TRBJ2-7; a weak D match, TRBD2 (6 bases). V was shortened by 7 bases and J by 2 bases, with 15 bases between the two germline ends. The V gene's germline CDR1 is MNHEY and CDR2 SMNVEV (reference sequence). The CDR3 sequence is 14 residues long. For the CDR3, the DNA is TGTGCCAGCATGGGACTCAGGCAGACCTACGAGCAGTACTTC. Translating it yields CASMGLRQTYEQYF.

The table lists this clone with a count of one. The DNA for the CDR3 is TGTGCCAGTAGTATTCGACAGGAACAGCCCCAGCATTTT. Translating it yields CASSIRQEQPQHF. The V and J genes are TRBV19 and TRBJ1-5; tentatively, D is TRBD1 (6 bases). The CDR3 covers 13 residues. The V gene's germline CDR1 is LNHDA and CDR2 SQIVND (reference sequence). Between the trimmed V and J ends, which lost 3 bases and 7 bases, there was a span of 10 bases.

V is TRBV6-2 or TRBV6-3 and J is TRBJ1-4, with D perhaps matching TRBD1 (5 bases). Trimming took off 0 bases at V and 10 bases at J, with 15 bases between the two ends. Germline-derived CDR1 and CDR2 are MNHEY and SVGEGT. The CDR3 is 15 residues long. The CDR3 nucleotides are TGTGCCAGCAGTTACTCAGGGGCTCGGTATGGAAAACTGTTTTTT. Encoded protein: CASSYSGARYGKLFF.

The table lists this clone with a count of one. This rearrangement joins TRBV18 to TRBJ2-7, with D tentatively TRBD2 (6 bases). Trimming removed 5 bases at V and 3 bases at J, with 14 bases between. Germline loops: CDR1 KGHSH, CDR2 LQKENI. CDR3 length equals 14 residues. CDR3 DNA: TGTGCCAGCTCATTAAACCAGGGAGGCTACGAGCAGTACTTC. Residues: CASSLNQGGYEQYF.

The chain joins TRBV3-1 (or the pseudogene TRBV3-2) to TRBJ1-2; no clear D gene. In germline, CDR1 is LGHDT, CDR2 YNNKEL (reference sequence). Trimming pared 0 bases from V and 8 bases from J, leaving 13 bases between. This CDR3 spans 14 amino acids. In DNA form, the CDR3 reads TGTGCCAGCAGCCAAGATATGGGGATACGGGGCTACACCTTC. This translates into CASSQDMGIRGYTF.

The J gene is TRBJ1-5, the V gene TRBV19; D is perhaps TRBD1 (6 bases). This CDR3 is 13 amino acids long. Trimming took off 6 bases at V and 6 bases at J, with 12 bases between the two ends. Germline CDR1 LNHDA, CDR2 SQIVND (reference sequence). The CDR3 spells CASRSQGPQPQHF. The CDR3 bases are TGTGCCAGTAGATCCCAGGGGCCTCAGCCCCAGCATTTT.

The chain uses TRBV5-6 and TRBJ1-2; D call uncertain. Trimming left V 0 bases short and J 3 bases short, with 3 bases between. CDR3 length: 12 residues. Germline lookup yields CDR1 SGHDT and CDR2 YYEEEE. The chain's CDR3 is CASSLADYGYTF. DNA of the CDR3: TGTGCCAGCAGCTTGGCGGACTATGGCTACACCTTC.

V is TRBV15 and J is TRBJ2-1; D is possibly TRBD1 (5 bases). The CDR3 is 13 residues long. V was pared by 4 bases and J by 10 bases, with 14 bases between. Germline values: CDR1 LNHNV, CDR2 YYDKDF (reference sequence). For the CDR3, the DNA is TGTGCCACCAGCAACTCCGACAGAAAAGAGCAGTTCTTC. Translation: CATSNSDRKEQFF.

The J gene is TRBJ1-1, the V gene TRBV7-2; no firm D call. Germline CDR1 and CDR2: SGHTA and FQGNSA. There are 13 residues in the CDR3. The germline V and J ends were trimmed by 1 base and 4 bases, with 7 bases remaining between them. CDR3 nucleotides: TGTGCCAGCAGCTTAGATAGTTTCACTGAAGCTTTCTTT. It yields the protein CASSLDSFTEAFF. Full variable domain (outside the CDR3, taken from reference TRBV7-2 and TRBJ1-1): GAGVSQSPSNKVTEKGKDVELRCDPISGHTALYWYRQSLGQGLEFLIYFQGNSAPDKSGLPSDRFSAERTGGSVSTLTIQRTQQEDSAVYLCASSLDSFTEAFFGQGTRLTVV.

CDR3 protein: CASTPDPNNSPLHF. In DNA, the CDR3 is TGTGCCAGCACCCCGGACCCGAATAATTCACCCCTCCACTTT. The chain couples TRBV9 to TRBJ1-6; no firm D call. The CDR3 is 14 residues long. V dropped 6 bases and J dropped 5 bases, with 12 bases sitting between them. Germline lookup yields CDR1 SGDLS and CDR2 YYNGEE.

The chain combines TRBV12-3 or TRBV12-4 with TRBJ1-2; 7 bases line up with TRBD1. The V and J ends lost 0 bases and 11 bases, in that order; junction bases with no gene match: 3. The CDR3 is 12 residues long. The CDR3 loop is CASSLAGQLYTF. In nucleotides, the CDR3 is TGTGCCAGCAGTTTAGCGGGACAGCTTTACACCTTC.